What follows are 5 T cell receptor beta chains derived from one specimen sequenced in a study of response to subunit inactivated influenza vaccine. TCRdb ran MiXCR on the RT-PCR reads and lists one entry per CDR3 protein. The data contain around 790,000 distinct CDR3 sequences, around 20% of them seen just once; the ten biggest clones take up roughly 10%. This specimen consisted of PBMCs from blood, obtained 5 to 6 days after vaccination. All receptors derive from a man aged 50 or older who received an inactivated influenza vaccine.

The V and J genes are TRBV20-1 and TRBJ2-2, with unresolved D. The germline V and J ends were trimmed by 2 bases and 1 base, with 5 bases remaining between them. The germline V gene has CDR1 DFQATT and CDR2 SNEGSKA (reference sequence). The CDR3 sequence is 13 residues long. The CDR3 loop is CSARSRNTGELFF. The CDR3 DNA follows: TGCAGTGCTAGATCCCGGAACACCGGGGAGCTGTTTTTT.

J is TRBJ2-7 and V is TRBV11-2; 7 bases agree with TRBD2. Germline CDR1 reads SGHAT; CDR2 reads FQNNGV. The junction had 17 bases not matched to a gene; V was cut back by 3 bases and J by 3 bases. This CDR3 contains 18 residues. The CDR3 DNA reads TGTGCCAGCAGCTTTCTATCAGCGGGATCGCCGAGATACTACGAGCAGTACTTC. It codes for CASSFLSAGSPRYYEQYF.

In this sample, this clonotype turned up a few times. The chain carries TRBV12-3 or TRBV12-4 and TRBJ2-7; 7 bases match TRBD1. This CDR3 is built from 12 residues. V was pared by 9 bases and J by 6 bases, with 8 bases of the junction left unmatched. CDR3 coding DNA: TGTGCCAGAACAACAGGGGTTGGCGAGCAGTACTTC. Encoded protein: CARTTGVGEQYF.

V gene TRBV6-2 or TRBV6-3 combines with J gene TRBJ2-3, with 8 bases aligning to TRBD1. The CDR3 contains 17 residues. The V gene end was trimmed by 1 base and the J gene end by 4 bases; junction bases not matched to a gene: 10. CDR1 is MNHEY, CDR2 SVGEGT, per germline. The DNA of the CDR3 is TGTGCCAGCAGTTACTACCGGACAGGGTGGGGTCCAGATACGCAGTATTTT. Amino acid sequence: CASSYYRTGWGPDTQYF.

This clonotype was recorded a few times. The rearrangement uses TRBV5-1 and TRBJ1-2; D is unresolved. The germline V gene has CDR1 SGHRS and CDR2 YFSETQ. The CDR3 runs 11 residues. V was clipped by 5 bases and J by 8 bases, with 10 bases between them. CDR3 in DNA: TGCGCCAGCAGGGCGGACGGGGGCTACACCTTC. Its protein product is CASRADGGYTF. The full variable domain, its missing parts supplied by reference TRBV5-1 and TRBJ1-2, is KAGVTQTPRYLIKTRGQQVTLSCSPISGHRSVSWYQQTPGQGLQFLFEYFSETQRNKGNFPGRFSGRQFSNSRSEMNVSTLELGDSALYLCASRADGGYTFGSGTRLTVV.